The table lists the clone carrying this T cell receptor (beta chain) with a few counts. Its antigen is as yet unknown. TCRdb reprocessed the RT-PCR reads via MiXCR and lists one record per CDR3 protein. The sample yields about 650,000 distinct CDR3 sequences, more than 15% seen once. The data are from a study of response to subunit inactivated influenza vaccine. Broader study findings: Authors suggested each seasonal flu vaccination may recruit only limited numbers of new T cells.

The CDR3 is 17 residues long. V shed 0 bases, J shed 8 bases, and the junction held 12 bases outside the gene matches. From germline, CDR1 is LGHNA and CDR2 YNFKEQ. This sample comprised PBMCs from blood, obtained about 11 days after vaccination. The chain combines TRBV4-2 with TRBJ2-3; 9 bases match TRBD2. This sequence was found in a man between 50 and 59 years old who received an inactivated influenza vaccine. CDR3: CASSQEILAGGLVTQYF. The CDR3 DNA reads as TGTGCCAGCAGCCAAGAGATACTGGCGGGGGGGCTAGTTACGCAGTATTTT.